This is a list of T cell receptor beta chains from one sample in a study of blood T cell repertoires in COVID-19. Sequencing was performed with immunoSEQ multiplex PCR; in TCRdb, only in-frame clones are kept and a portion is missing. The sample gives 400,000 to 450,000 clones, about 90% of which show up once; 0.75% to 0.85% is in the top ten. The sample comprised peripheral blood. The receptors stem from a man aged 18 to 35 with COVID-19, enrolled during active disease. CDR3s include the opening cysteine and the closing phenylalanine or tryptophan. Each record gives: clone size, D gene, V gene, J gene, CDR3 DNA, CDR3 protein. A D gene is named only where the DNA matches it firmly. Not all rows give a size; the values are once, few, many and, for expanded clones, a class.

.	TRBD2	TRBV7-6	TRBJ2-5	TGTGCCAGCAGCTTACGGCCTAGCGGGAAGTACCAAGAGACCCAGTACTTC	CASSLRPSGKYQETQYF
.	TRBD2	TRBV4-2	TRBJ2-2	TGTGCCAGCAGCCAGCTAGCGGGGAACACCGGGGAGCTGTTTTTT	CASSQLAGNTGELFF
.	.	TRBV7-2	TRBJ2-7	TGTGCCAGCAGCTTACAGGTTAACTACGAGCAGTACTTC	CASSLQVNYEQYF
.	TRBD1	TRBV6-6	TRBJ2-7	TGTGCCAGCAGCAGGGACAGGGGCTACGAGCAGTACTTC	CASSRDRGYEQYF
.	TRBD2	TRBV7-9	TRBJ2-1	TGTGCCAGCAGCTTTGTAGCGGGAGAGGGCAATGAGCAGTTCTTC	CASSFVAGEGNEQFF
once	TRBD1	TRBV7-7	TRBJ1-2	TGTGCTAGCAGCTTTAACGACTACCAGGACAGGGAGGTTTGGGTTAACTATGGCTACACCTTC	CASSFNDYQDREVWVNYGYTF
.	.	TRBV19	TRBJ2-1	TGTGCCAGTAGATCGGGTCGAATCTACAATGAGCAGTTCTTC	CASRSGRIYNEQFF
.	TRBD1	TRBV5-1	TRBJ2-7	TGCGCCAGCAGCGTCTACAGGGGGCTGGACGAGCAGTACTTC	CASSVYRGLDEQYF
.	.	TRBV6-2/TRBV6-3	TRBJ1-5	TGTGCCAGCAGTTACTCCGGCAGGGTTGGTCAGCCCCAGCATTTT	CASSYSGRVGQPQHF
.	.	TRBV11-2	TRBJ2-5	TGTGCCAGCAGCCCGGGGGGCCTAGAGACCCAGTACTTC	CASSPGGLETQYF
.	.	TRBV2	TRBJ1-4	TGTGCCAGCAGCTCCACACTCACGGAGGAAAAACTGTTTTTT	CASSSTLTEEKLFF
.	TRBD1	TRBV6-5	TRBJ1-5	TGTGCCAGCAGTTACGACAGGGTCGGTCAGCCCCAGCATTTT	CASSYDRVGQPQHF
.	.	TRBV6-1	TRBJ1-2	TGTGCCAGCAGTGAAGGATTCCCACCGGCTAACTATGGCTACACCTTC	CASSEGFPPANYGYTF
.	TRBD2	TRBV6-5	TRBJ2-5	TGTGCCAGCAGTCAACTAGCGGGGGAAACCGGGACCCAGTACTTC	CASSQLAGETGTQYF
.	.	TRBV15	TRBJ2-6	TGTGCCACCAGCAGAGAGCCGACAGCTGGGGCCAACGTCCTGACTTTC	CATSREPTAGANVLTF
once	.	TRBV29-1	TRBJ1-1	TGCAGCGTTGGGGAGGGCCCGACCACTGAAGCTTTCTTT	CSVGEGPTTEAFF
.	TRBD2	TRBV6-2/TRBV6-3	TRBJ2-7	TGTGCCAGCAGTTTTAGCGGGATCTACGAGCAGTACTTC	CASSFSGIYEQYF